The rows below give T cell receptor beta chains drawn from one sample of a study of T-cell reconstitution after alpha-beta-depleted transplantation in children. TCRdb re-analysed the PCR reads in MiXCR, keeping a single row per CDR3 protein. This table has 670,000 or so distinct CDR3 sequences, around 12% appearing once. Here the sequenced sample was PBMCs, taken before TCRalphabeta/CD19-depleted stem cell transplant. The origin of the receptors is a girl aged 2-9 years with congenital amegakaryocytic thrombocytopenia, due to receive a stem cell transplant. The conserved cysteine and the conserved F or W are not part of the CDR3 here.

j_call v_call cdr3_aa
TRBJ2-1 TRBV10-2 ASSGLAGVGSYNEQF
TRBJ1-5 TRBV4-1 ASSQEEGWSNQPQH
TRBJ2-4 TRBV29-1 SAVGWGNIQY
TRBJ1-2 TRBV20-1 SARDTANYGYT
TRBJ2-7 TRBV20-1 SAATPVDSHEQY
TRBJ2-5 TRBV20-1 SAALGVGETQY
TRBJ2-1 TRBV7-3 ASSWGAPPPYNEQF
TRBJ2-2 TRBV28 ASSFLYRPTGELF
TRBJ2-5 TRBV10-3 AISEGPGLPTQY
TRBJ2-6 TRBV20-1 SAHAPGVLFSGANVLT
TRBJ1-1 TRBV20-1 SASGPGPGEAF
TRBJ2-1 TRBV5-1 ASSLLGGEVNEQF
TRBJ2-7 TRBV3-1 ASSQPGRTSGYEQY
TRBJ2-3 TRBV6-5 ASSYSLLGQGSDTQY
TRBJ2-1 TRBV5-1 ASSVTIAGLSYNEQF
TRBJ2-1 TRBV11-2 ASSLTGTTYNEQF
TRBJ2-7 TRBV20-1 SARDRGTTGEQY
TRBJ2-3 TRBV7-8 ASSLGLAGGGTDTQY
TRBJ2-2 TRBV20-1 SARDSGAPNTGELF
TRBJ2-3 TRBV20-1 SVGGRPDTQY
TRBJ2-1 TRBV7-9 ASSRESGSYNEQF
TRBJ2-1 TRBV12-3/TRBV12-4 ASSFPGPGQF
TRBJ2-3 TRBV5-1 ASSLNPAGAGDTQY
TRBJ2-5 TRBV29-1 SVEGGTQETQY
TRBJ2-1 TRBV20-1 SATEGREFGEQF
TRBJ2-7 TRBV20-1 SATTSGRAYEQY
TRBJ2-5 TRBV5-1 ARKAGVQETQY
TRBJ2-7 TRBV7-8 ASSSPSPGTANIEQY
TRBJ2-5 TRBV20-1 SVQSAGFQETQY
TRBJ2-2 TRBV20-1 SASSSGRKTGELF
TRBJ2-7 TRBV7-6 ASSLGYGSYEQY
TRBJ2-2 TRBV20-1 SAKGGPNWVHTGELF
TRBJ2-5 TRBV6-5 ASSYRVGGRETQY
TRBJ2-7 TRBV5-1 ASRRTHRETEQY
TRBJ1-1 TRBV20-1 SARDFSDREAEAF
TRBJ2-3 TRBV7-2 ASSFGGDRDTQY
TRBJ2-5 TRBV20-1 SAREAGVETQY
TRBJ2-4 TRBV2 ASRPTGAKNIQY
TRBJ2-1 TRBV5-1 ASSLPASGNEQF
TRBJ2-3 TRBV10-3 AISKNSVSSRGSPDTQY
TRBJ2-7 TRBV28 ASSSGQLYEQY
TRBJ1-2 TRBV20-1 SASTGWDYGYT
TRBJ2-1 TRBV5-1 ASSLGIPEPLFPEQF
TRBJ2-5 TRBV5-1 ASSLSSGSREETQY
TRBJ2-7 TRBV6-5 ASSYTGPRGEQY
TRBJ1-2 TRBV10-3 AISDSDSYGYT
TRBJ2-3 TRBV11-1 ASSWPLGTQY
TRBJ2-2 TRBV28 ASRPGTAPNTGELF
TRBJ2-7 TRBV7-9 ASSENDRGEQY
TRBJ2-3 TRBV20-1 SARDGGLAGGYTDTQY
TRBJ2-7 TRBV20-1 SALAGGLVEQY